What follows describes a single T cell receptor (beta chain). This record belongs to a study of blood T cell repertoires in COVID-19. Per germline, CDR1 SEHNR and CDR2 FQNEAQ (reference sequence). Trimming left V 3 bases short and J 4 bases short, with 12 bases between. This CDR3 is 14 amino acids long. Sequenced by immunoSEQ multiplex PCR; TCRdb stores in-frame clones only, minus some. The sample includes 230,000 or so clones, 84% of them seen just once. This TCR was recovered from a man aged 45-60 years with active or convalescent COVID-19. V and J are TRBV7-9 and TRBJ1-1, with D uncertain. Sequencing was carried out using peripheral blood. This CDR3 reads CASSFAGGTTEAFF. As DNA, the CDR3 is TGTGCCAGCAGCTTTGCGGGAGGTACCACTGAAGCTTTCTTT.